These 22 T cell receptor beta chains were all obtained from the same sample, sequenced in a study of CD8 T cells in ankylosing spondylitis. TCRdb reprocessed the 5' RACE reads with MiXCR, giving one entry per CDR3 protein. Altogether under 120,000 distinct CDR3 sequences are present, 20% to 30% being singletons, with the ten largest covering approximately 13%. Sequencing input: synovial fluid, either unsorted or a sorted T cell fraction (not recorded which). The receptors derive from a male donor with ankylosing spondylitis.

By frequency in the sample, this clonotype is medium-sized. The chain uses TRBV3-1 and TRBJ2-5; D is perhaps TRBD2 (6 bases). The CDR3 runs 14 residues. Germline values: CDR1 LGHDT, CDR2 YNNKEL (reference sequence). V was cut by 4 bases and J by 5 bases, with 14 bases left in between. CDR3 DNA sequence: TGTGCCAGCAGCCGGTCTCTTGGGGGGGAGACCCAGTACTTC. This gives the protein CASSRSLGGETQYF.

The chain is built from TRBV2 and TRBJ1-5, with a possible D match to TRBD1 (6 bases). Trimming stripped 4 bases from V and 2 bases from J, with 12 bases between. The CDR3 consists of 15 residues. CDR1 and CDR2 (germline): SNHLY, FYNNEI. CDR3 loop: CASSARGARNQPQHF. In DNA, the CDR3 is TGTGCCAGCAGTGCCCGGGGGGCTCGCAATCAGCCCCAGCATTTT.

This clonotype has a handful of counts. The chain has TRBV20-1 and TRBJ2-7; D tentatively reads TRBD1 or TRBD2 (5 bases each). CDR1 and CDR2 from the germline V gene are DFQATT and SNEGSKA (reference sequence). The CDR3 runs to 14 residues. Trimming shortened V by 5 bases and J by 1 base, and 15 bases separated the two germline ends. CDR3 coding DNA: TGCAGTGCTGACCGGGACCGGGCGTCCTACGAGCAGTACTTC. It translates to CSADRDRASYEQYF.

The sample holds a few counts of this clonotype. The rearrangement links TRBV2 to TRBJ2-5; TRBD1 might be the D (6 bases). The V end lost 3 bases, the J end lost 3 bases, and 8 bases lay between the germline ends. Germline values: CDR1 SNHLY, CDR2 FYNNEI. This CDR3 is 13 amino acids long. CDR3 sequence reads: CASSDRGKETQYF. CDR3 nucleotides: TGTGCCAGCAGTGACAGGGGTAAAGAGACCCAGTACTTC.

The table lists this clonotype with a few counts. V gene TRBV20-1 combines with J gene TRBJ2-5, with D possibly being TRBD1 (5 bases). The CDR3 has 14 amino acids. Germline lookup yields CDR1 DFQATT and CDR2 SNEGSKA (reference sequence). V shed 6 bases and J shed 7 bases, with 21 bases lying between them. CDR3 amino acids: CSAVGIVGRGTQYF. The CDR3 region has the DNA TGCAGTGCCGTGGGAATAGTGGGGCGAGGGACCCAGTACTTC.

The sample holds a few counts of this clonotype. The chain combines TRBV11-2 with TRBJ1-1; D is undetermined. This CDR3 is 15 amino acids long. V lost 0 bases to trimming and J lost 0 bases, with 8 bases between them. CDR1 SGHAT and CDR2 FQNNGV come from the germline V gene. The CDR3 bases are TGTGCCAGCAGCTTAGATATCCCCTTGAACACTGAAGCTTTCTTT. The encoded protein is CASSLDIPLNTEAFF.

The rearrangement uses TRBV20-1 and TRBJ2-1; 7 nucleotides align to TRBD1. V lost 4 bases and J lost 4; bases outside the gene matches: 7. CDR1 is DFQATT, CDR2 SNEGSKA, per germline (reference sequence). This CDR3 contains 14 residues. The CDR3 nucleotides read TGCAGTGCTACCGGGACAGATCTATACAATGAGCAGTTCTTC. It encodes CSATGTDLYNEQFF.

The chain carries TRBV4-1 and TRBJ2-1; TRBD2 agrees at 8 bases. Germline trimming cut 0 bases from V and 0 bases from J; bases unmatched to any gene: 7. The CDR3 runs to 18 residues. The V gene's germline CDR1 is MGHRA and CDR2 YSYEKL. CDR3 in DNA: TGCGCCAGCAGCCAAGATTCGATAGCGGGATACTCCTACAATGAGCAGTTCTTC. This gives the protein CASSQDSIAGYSYNEQFF.

This clonotype was observed a few times. The V call is TRBV28, the J call TRBJ1-2, with D perhaps matching TRBD1 (5 bases). Germline V CDR1 and CDR2: MDHEN, SYDVKM. The CDR3 runs to 13 residues. V was shortened by 7 bases and J by 4 bases, with 13 bases between the two germline ends. CDR3 protein: CASTVGTPYGYTF. CDR3 nucleotide sequence: TGTGCCAGCACAGTCGGGACCCCCTATGGCTACACCTTC.

This rearrangement joins TRBV9 to TRBJ2-4; 7 bases line up with TRBD2. CDR1 is SGDLS, CDR2 YYNGEE, per germline. This CDR3 spans 14 amino acids. J was trimmed by 7 bases and V by 4 bases; bases with no gene match: 8. CDR3 DNA sequence: TGTGCCAGCAGCCCCCGGGACTACTTGAACATTCAGTACTTC. It codes for CASSPRDYLNIQYF.

The rearrangement links TRBV7-8 to TRBJ1-1; TRBD1 matches 11 bases. V lost 10 bases to trimming and J lost 7 bases; unmatched junction nucleotides: 8. The CDR3 length is 13 residues. Looked up from germline, CDR1 is SGHVS and CDR2 is FQNEAQ. The DNA for the CDR3 is TGTGCCACCGGGACAGGGGGGTACAGTGAAGCTTTCTTT. It specifies CATGTGGYSEAFF.

In this sample, this clonotype turned up many times. The V call is TRBV7-6, the J call TRBJ2-3; D may be TRBD1 or TRBD2 (5 bases each). The CDR3 runs to 15 residues. Trimming pared 0 bases from V and 4 bases from J, leaving 11 bases between. Germline CDR1 SGHVS, CDR2 FNYEAQ. In DNA, the CDR3 is TGTGCCAGCAGCTTAGCGCTATCGGGGCCAGATACGCAGTATTTT. It encodes CASSLALSGPDTQYF.

This clonotype was recorded a few times. The gene calls are TRBV12-3 or TRBV12-4 and TRBJ2-2; no firm D call. The CDR3 spans 12 residues. The V end lost 6 bases, the J end lost 5 bases, and 7 bases lay between the germline ends. CDR3: CASSKGTGELFF. The DNA of the CDR3 is TGTGCCAGCAGCAAGGGAACCGGGGAGCTGTTTTTT.

The chain is built from TRBV6-5 and TRBJ1-2; 9 bases map to TRBD1. Trimming took 7 bases from V and 7 from J; bases not matched to a gene: 10. CDR3 length equals 14 residues. CDR1 is MNHEY, CDR2 SVGAGI, per germline. The CDR3 reads CASIDKGQGSGYTF. DNA for the CDR3: TGTGCCAGCATAGACAAGGGACAGGGAAGTGGCTACACCTTC.

The chain employs TRBV29-1 and TRBJ2-2; 11 nucleotides line up with TRBD2. This CDR3 region has 15 residues. CDR1 and CDR2 from the germline V gene are SQVTM and ANQGSEA. Losses at the gene ends were 3 bases for V and 4 bases for J; bases not matched to a gene: 4. CDR3 sequence reads: CSVDETSGGTGELFF. In DNA, the CDR3 is TGCAGCGTTGATGAAACTAGCGGGGGCACCGGGGAGCTGTTTTTT.

The CDR3 loop is CASSDRRTSTSVHTEAFF. The CDR3 DNA is TGTGCCAGCAGTGACCGAAGAACAAGTACGTCGGTCCACACTGAAGCTTTCTTT. The chain joins TRBV6-4 to TRBJ1-1; no clear D gene. V lost 2 bases and J 3 bases, leaving 22 bases between the germline ends. Germline CDR1 MRHNA, CDR2 SNTAGT. There are 18 residues in the CDR3.

This clonotype was counted only a few times. This rearrangement joins TRBV20-1 to TRBJ2-2; a possible D gene is TRBD2 (7 bases). Trimming stripped 3 bases from V and 5 bases from J, with 16 bases between. Germline-derived CDR1 and CDR2 are DFQATT and SNEGSKA (reference sequence). The CDR3 extends over 15 amino acids. CDR3 bases: TGCAGTGCTAGTCGCGGGGGCGCGACGACCGGGGAGCTGTTTTTT. It codes for CSASRGGATTGELFF.

The chain links TRBV7-2 to TRBJ2-1; 8 bases match TRBD2. The CDR3 length is 12 residues. CDR1 is SGHTA and CDR2 is FQGNSA in the germline V gene. The V and J ends lost 4 bases and 9 bases, in that order; junction bases with no gene match: 2. As DNA, the CDR3 is TGTGCCAGCAGCTGGACTAGCAGTGAGCAGTTCTTC. Amino acid sequence: CASSWTSSEQFF. The whole variable domain, filled in from reference TRBV7-2 and TRBJ2-1, reads GAGVSQSPSNKVTEKGKDVELRCDPISGHTALYWYRQSLGQGLEFLIYFQGNSAPDKSGLPSDRFSAERTGGSVSTLTIQRTQQEDSAVYLCASSWTSSEQFFGPGTRLTVL.

This clonotype was counted a few times. The chain recombines TRBV4-1 with TRBJ1-4; D may be TRBD1 (6 bases). Trimming removed 6 bases from V and 5 bases from J, with 10 bases in between. The CDR3 is 13 residues long. Germline CDR1 MGHRA, CDR2 YSYEKL. CDR3 sequence reads: CASSWTENEKLFF. CDR3 DNA: TGCGCCAGCAGTTGGACAGAAAATGAAAAACTGTTTTTT.

This clonotype occurred a few times. This chain connects TRBV7-9 to TRBJ1-2; D gene unclear. V dropped 4 bases and J dropped 6 bases, with 15 bases sitting between them. Germline V gene lookup returns CDR1 SEHNR and CDR2 FQNEAQ (reference sequence). This CDR3 comprises 14 residues. This chain's CDR3 is CASSSFRGLHGYTF. CDR3 bases: TGTGCCAGCAGCTCATTTAGAGGACTGCATGGCTACACCTTC.

The rearrangement links TRBV5-1 to TRBJ2-1; TRBD2 might be the D (6 bases). Germline V gives CDR1 SGHRS, CDR2 YFSETQ. Trimming pared 4 bases from V and 4 bases from J, leaving 15 bases between. There are 15 residues in the CDR3. The CDR3 sequence is CASSPRDSWYNEQFF. CDR3 in DNA: TGCGCCAGCAGCCCCCGGGACTCGTGGTACAATGAGCAGTTCTTC.

This rearrangement joins TRBV19 to TRBJ2-1; 9 bases are shared with TRBD2. The CDR3 is 16 amino acids. Per germline, CDR1 LNHDA and CDR2 SQIVND (reference sequence). V shed 6 bases, J shed 6 bases, and the junction held 12 bases outside the gene matches. The CDR3 is CASRSREGPLGNEQFF. The CDR3 bases are TGTGCCAGTAGATCGCGGGAGGGCCCTCTCGGCAATGAGCAGTTCTTC.